The clone carrying this TCR beta chain has ten or more counts. Its antigen is undetermined. The data originate from a study of T cells in Graves' hyperthyroidism and ophthalmopathy. Study overall: Staff took peripheral blood when the initial diagnosis was made, before any treatment began. Findings and limits, study-wide: Most thyroid clonotypes that were expanded above 0.001 also turned up in blood.

It was RNA transcripts that yielded the amplified TCR beta CDR3 regions. In the first-round RT-PCR of the TCR CDR3, the HTBI primer set was used. TCRdb redid the calling of the multiplex PCR reads with MiXCR, one entry per CDR3 protein. The data show some 270,000 distinct CDR3 sequences, with roughly a quarter seen just once and about a third held by the top ten. The CDR3 has 15 amino acids. Germline V CDR1 and CDR2: LNHDA, SQIVND (reference sequence). V shed 3 bases and J shed 3 bases, with 14 bases lying between them. Clinical symptoms, serum thyroxine, TRAb, thyroid ultrasound and orbital computed tomography established diagnosis. More than 8.5 ml of fresh peripheral blood supplied the PBMCs.

V and J are TRBV19 and TRBJ1-1, with unresolved D. The sample consisted of blood. The sequence derives from a woman aged 35 to 49 with Graves' ophthalmopathy. CDR3 residues: CASSIDVDKYTEAFF. The CDR3, as DNA: TGTGCCAGTAGTATTGACGTTGACAAGTACACTGAAGCTTTCTTT.